The 23 T cell receptor beta chains below come from one sample, sequenced in a study of blood T cell repertoires in COVID-19. Repertoires were generated with immunoSEQ multiplex PCR, while TCRdb's copy carries only in-frame clones and drops some. This table holds 350,000 to 450,000 clones, approximately 86% found once. The specimen was peripheral blood. These receptors came from a woman aged 55 to 70 with COVID-19, enrolled during active disease.

The rearrangement joins TRBV9 to TRBJ2-7; 7 bases align to TRBD1. Germline V gene lookup returns CDR1 SGDLS and CDR2 YYNGEE. The J segment lost 7 bases and the V segment lost 4 bases, leaving 14 bases of the junction unmatched. This CDR3 comprises 15 residues. CDR3 sequence: CASSPTGGQNREQYF. The CDR3 bases are TGTGCCAGCAGCCCAACTGGGGGACAGAATCGGGAGCAGTACTTC.

This chain links TRBV5-1 with TRBJ1-1; D is unresolved. The germline gives CDR1 SGHRS, CDR2 YFSETQ. The CDR3 totals 13 residues. Trimming took off 5 bases at V and 1 base at J, with 9 bases between the two ends. The CDR3 region has the DNA TGCGCCAGCAGGATGGAGAGGAACACTGAAGCTTTCTTT. It is translated as CASRMERNTEAFF.

The chain recombines TRBV5-8 with TRBJ2-3; D might be TRBD1 (6 bases). The CDR3 spans 18 residues. Trimming left V 4 bases short and J 4 bases short, with 25 bases between. The V gene's germline CDR1 is SGHTS and CDR2 YDEGEE. CDR3 nucleotides: TGTGCCAGCAGCCTTGGGACGAGAGCACAGGGATTTTCAGATACGCAGTATTTT. This translates into CASSLGTRAQGFSDTQYF.

The chain has TRBV30 and TRBJ2-3; TRBD2 aligns across 13 bases. The V gene's germline CDR1 is GTSNPN and CDR2 SVGIG (reference sequence). This CDR3 contains 16 residues. The V and J ends lost 0 bases and 1 base, in that order; junction bases with no gene match: 1. The CDR3 coding sequence is TGTGCCTGGAGTGTCGGACTAGCGGGGGGCACAGATACGCAGTATTTT. Protein: CAWSVGLAGGTDTQYF.

V gene TRBV3-1 (or the pseudogene TRBV3-2) combines with J gene TRBJ1-2; tentative D call: TRBD1 (6 bases). Per the germline V gene, CDR1 is LGHDT and CDR2 is YNNKEL (reference sequence). This CDR3 contains 15 residues. Deletions cut 0 bases from V and 3 bases from J, with 11 bases between. The DNA for the CDR3 is TGTGCCAGCAGCCAAGATCCCAGGGGCGACTATGGCTACACCTTC. Translated: CASSQDPRGDYGYTF.

The chain is built from TRBV29-1 and TRBJ1-2; D not resolved. CDR1 is SQVTM and CDR2 is ANQGSEA in the germline V gene. CDR3 length equals 12 residues. Trimming left V 7 bases short and J 2 bases short, with 11 bases between. The CDR3 DNA is TGCAGCGCGAAGGTAGCGAACTATGGCTACACCTTC. Its protein product is CSAKVANYGYTF.

The V call is TRBV11-3, the J call TRBJ2-3; TRBD2 matches at 10 bases. The CDR3 totals 17 residues. V shed 4 bases, J shed 1 base, and the junction held 8 bases outside the gene matches. From germline, CDR1 is SGHNT and CDR2 YENEEA. CDR3 sequence reads: CASSSSGGLLRTDTQYF. CDR3 in DNA: TGTGCCAGCAGCTCTAGCGGGGGCCTTCTGCGCACAGATACGCAGTATTTT.

The CDR3, as DNA: TGTGCCAGCAGTTTGAGAGCCGGGGAGCTGTTTTTT. It is translated as CASSLRAGELFF. The chain combines TRBV27 with TRBJ2-2; D not certain. Germline V gene data show CDR1 as MNHEY and CDR2 as SMNVEV (reference sequence). This CDR3 comprises 12 residues. The V gene lost 3 bases and the J gene lost 6 bases, with 5 bases spanning the gap.

In DNA form, the CDR3 reads TGTGCCAGCAGCCCCCAGCCAGGGGATACGCAGTATTTT. Translated, it gives CASSPQPGDTQYF. The chain is built from TRBV7-9 and TRBJ2-3; possibly TRBD1 for D (5 bases). The germline V and J ends were trimmed by 5 bases and 6 bases, with 12 bases remaining between them. The CDR3 covers 13 residues. Per the germline V gene, CDR1 is SEHNR and CDR2 is FQNEAQ (reference sequence). The complete variable domain, with remaining parts taken from reference TRBV7-9 and TRBJ2-3, reads DTGVSQNPRHKITKRGQNVTFRCDPISEHNRLYWYRQTLGQGPEFLTYFQNEAQLEKSRLLSDRFSAERPKGSFSTLEIQRTEQGDSAMYLCASSPQPGDTQYFGPGTRLTVL.

V and J are TRBV4-1 and TRBJ1-5; D is uncertain. The CDR3 is made up of 14 amino acids. From germline, CDR1 is MGHRA and CDR2 YSYEKL. V lost 5 bases and J 6 bases, leaving 14 bases between the germline ends. As DNA, the CDR3 is TGCGCCAGCAGCTCGACCGGCGGGTTTCAGCCCCAGCATTTT. This codes for CASSSTGGFQPQHF.

This chain joins TRBV4-1 and TRBJ2-3; D is ambiguous. V was cut by 1 base and J by 1 base, with 12 bases left in between. There are 16 residues in the CDR3. From germline, CDR1 is MGHRA and CDR2 YSYEKL. The CDR3: CASSQVIAPRTDTQYF. The CDR3, as DNA: TGCGCCAGCAGCCAAGTTATAGCCCCCCGCACAGATACGCAGTATTTT.

This chain joins TRBV9 and TRBJ1-6; 12 nucleotides match TRBD1. V was clipped by 4 bases and J by 7 bases; unmatched bases: 6. CDR1 and CDR2 from the germline V gene are SGDLS and YYNGEE. This CDR3 is 16 amino acids long. Here the CDR3 reads CASSPAGTGGNSPLHF. CDR3 coding DNA: TGTGCCAGCAGCCCAGCAGGGACAGGGGGCAATTCACCCCTCCACTTT.

The chain recombines TRBV5-1 with TRBJ1-1; tentative D call: TRBD1 (6 bases). Trimming removed 4 bases from V and 1 base from J, with 11 bases in between. Germline V gene lookup returns CDR1 SGHRS and CDR2 YFSETQ. This CDR3 is built from 14 residues. The CDR3 here is CASSTLGANTEAFF. CDR3 bases: TGCGCCAGCAGCACCTTGGGGGCGAACACTGAAGCTTTCTTT.

The J gene is TRBJ1-2, the V gene TRBV4-2; 9 bases map to TRBD1. The CDR3 consists of 15 residues. The V gene end was trimmed by 4 bases and the J gene end by 7 bases; junction bases not matched to a gene: 10. Germline V gene sequence: CDR1 LGHNA, CDR2 YNFKEQ. DNA of the CDR3: TGTGCCAGCAGCCCCATCGGGGACAGGGCCGCTGGCTACACCTTC. As protein: CASSPIGDRAAGYTF.

The CDR3 region has the DNA TGTGCCAGCTCACTAACGGGGGTCGGGGGACAGCCCCAGCATTTT. It specifies CASSLTGVGGQPQHF. The chain couples TRBV18 to TRBJ1-5; tentative D call: TRBD1 (5 bases). Germline values: CDR1 KGHSH, CDR2 LQKENI. CDR3 size: 15 residues. V lost 4 bases, J lost 7 bases, and 17 bases lay in between.

The genes are TRBV2 and TRBJ1-5; D uncertain. Germline CDR1 is SNHLY and CDR2 is FYNNEI. This CDR3 region has 15 residues. The V gene lost 6 bases and the J gene lost 0 bases, with 12 bases spanning the gap. This chain's CDR3 is CASRTAGYSNQPQHF. The CDR3 nucleotides are TGTGCCAGCAGAACTGCAGGTTATAGCAATCAGCCCCAGCATTTT.

CDR3 nucleotide sequence: TGTGCCAGCAGCGTAGGACACCGACCTGAAGCTTTCTTT. Translated, it gives CASSVGHRPEAFF. The gene calls are TRBV9 and TRBJ1-1; D is uncertain. The CDR3 contains 13 residues. Germline CDR1 reads SGDLS; CDR2 reads YYNGEE. The V end lost 0 bases, the J end lost 6 bases, and 9 bases lay between the germline ends.

The chain recombines TRBV7-3 with TRBJ2-7; no reliable D call. This CDR3 contains 13 residues. Deletions cut 3 bases from V and 2 bases from J, with 8 bases between. Germline V gene sequence: CDR1 SGHTA, CDR2 FQGTGA. CDR3: CASSLGIAYEQYF. The CDR3, as DNA: TGTGCCAGCAGCTTGGGCATTGCCTACGAGCAGTACTTC.

This chain connects TRBV24-1 to TRBJ2-7; the match to TRBD1 covers 10 bases. Germline trimming cut 0 bases from V and 6 bases from J; bases unmatched to any gene: 10. The CDR3 is made up of 17 amino acids. Looked up from germline, CDR1 is KGHDR and CDR2 is SFDVKD. The CDR3 loop is CATSDLQQGTGALEQYF. As DNA, the CDR3 is TGTGCCACCAGTGATTTGCAGCAGGGGACAGGGGCGCTCGAGCAGTACTTC.

The chain recombines TRBV13 with TRBJ1-2; D gene uncertain. Trimming shortened V by 0 bases and J by 3 bases, and 5 bases separated the two germline ends. Germline V gene sequence: CDR1 PRHDT, CDR2 FYEKMQ (reference sequence). CDR3 length: 13 residues. The CDR3 sequence is CASSLGQYYGYTF. The CDR3 DNA reads as TGTGCCAGCAGCTTAGGACAGTACTATGGCTACACCTTC.

V and J are TRBV15 and TRBJ2-2; TRBD2 is a possible D gene (6 bases). Looked up from germline, CDR1 is LNHNV and CDR2 is YYDKDF (reference sequence). The CDR3 totals 15 residues. The germline V and J ends were trimmed by 0 bases and 3 bases, with 8 bases remaining between them. The CDR3 loop reads CATSRDGGYTGELFF. The DNA of the CDR3 is TGTGCCACCAGCAGAGATGGAGGGTACACCGGGGAGCTGTTTTTT.

The V gene is TRBV3-1 (or the pseudogene TRBV3-2), the J gene TRBJ1-4; 8 positions agree with TRBD1. Germline CDR1 is LGHDT and CDR2 is YNNKEL (reference sequence). The CDR3 has 14 residues. With V trimmed by 2 bases and J by 7 bases, 3 bases remained unmatched. CDR3 coding DNA: TGTGCCAGCAGCCAACAGGGGGCGGGTGAAAAACTGTTTTTT. It is translated as CASSQQGAGEKLFF.

V is TRBV5-5 and J is TRBJ2-1; TRBD2 aligns across 7 bases. Germline lookup yields CDR1 SGHKS and CDR2 YYEKEE (reference sequence). The CDR3 length is 14 residues. Trimming took 5 bases from V and 7 from J; bases not matched to a gene: 9. CDR3: CASSLGLDTNEQFF. In DNA, the CDR3 is TGTGCCAGCAGTCTAGGACTAGACACAAATGAGCAGTTCTTC.